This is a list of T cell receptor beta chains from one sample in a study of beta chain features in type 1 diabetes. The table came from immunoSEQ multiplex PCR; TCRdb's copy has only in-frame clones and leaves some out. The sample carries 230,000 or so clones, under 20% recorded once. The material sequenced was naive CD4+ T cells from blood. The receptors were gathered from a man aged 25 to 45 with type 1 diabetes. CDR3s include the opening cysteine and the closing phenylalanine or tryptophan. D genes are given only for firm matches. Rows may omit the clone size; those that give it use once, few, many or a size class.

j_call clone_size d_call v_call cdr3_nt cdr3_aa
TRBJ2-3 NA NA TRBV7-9 TGTGCCAGCAGCTTAGGGAGCCGCACAGATACGCAGTATTTT CASSLGSRTDTQYF
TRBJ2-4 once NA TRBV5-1 TGCGCCAGCAGCTTCGGGGTCTCGTCTCTAGCCAAAAACATTCAGTACTTC CASSFGVSSLAKNIQYF
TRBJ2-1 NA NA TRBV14 TGTGCCAGCAGCCAACCAGGGTCCTTTAACAATGAGCAGTTCTTC CASSQPGSFNNEQFF
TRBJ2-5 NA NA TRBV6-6 TGTGCCAGCAGACAGACCCCGGAAGAGACCCAGTACTTC CASRQTPEETQYF
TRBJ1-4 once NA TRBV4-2 TGTGCCAGCAGCCAAGCCGGGACGGATAATGAAAAACTGTTTTTT CASSQAGTDNEKLFF
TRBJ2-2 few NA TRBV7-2 TGTGCCAGCAGTCCCGGAAGTATGAACACCGGGGAGCTGTTTTTT CASSPGSMNTGELFF
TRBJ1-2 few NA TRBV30 TGTGCCTGGAGTGTTGGGGGCGGCTACACCTTC CAWSVGGGYTF
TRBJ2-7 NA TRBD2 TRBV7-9 TGTGCCAGCAGTCATACTAGCGGGAGGTCCCACGAGCAGTACTTC CASSHTSGRSHEQYF
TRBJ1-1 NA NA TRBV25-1 TGTGCCAGCAGGACCTGGGGGAGCACTGAAGCTTTCTTT CASRTWGSTEAFF
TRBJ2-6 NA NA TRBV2 TGTGCCAGCGGACAGAGCTCTGGGGCCAACGTCCTGACTTTC CASGQSSGANVLTF
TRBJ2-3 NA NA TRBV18 TGTGCCAGCTCACCTGGAGCGGAACTAAGCACAGATACGCAGTATTTT CASSPGAELSTDTQYF
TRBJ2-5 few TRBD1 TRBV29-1 TGCAGCGTTGAGGGGACAGGGGAGACCCAGTACTTC CSVEGTGETQYF
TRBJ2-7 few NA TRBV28 TGTGCCAGCAGTTTAAAGGGGTACGAGCAGTACTTC CASSLKGYEQYF
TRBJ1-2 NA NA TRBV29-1 TGCAGCGTTATCGGACGGTACCATAACTATGGCTACACCTTC CSVIGRYHNYGYTF
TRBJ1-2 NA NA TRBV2 TGTGCCAGCAGTGTCCGACAGGATGGCTACACCTTC CASSVRQDGYTF
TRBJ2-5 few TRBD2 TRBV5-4 TGTGCCAGCAGTACCCTAGCGGGGGGACAAGAGACCCAGTACTTC CASSTLAGGQETQYF
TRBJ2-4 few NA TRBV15 TGTGCCACCAGCAGAGCTGGCGTTTGGAGGGACAAAAACATTCAGTACTTC CATSRAGVWRDKNIQYF
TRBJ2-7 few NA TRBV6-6 TGTGCCAGCAGTTATCACCCGCAGGGGGGGGTAGGCGAGCAGTACTTC CASSYHPQGGVGEQYF
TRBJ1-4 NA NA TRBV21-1 TGTGCCAGCAGCCTTCGAAGTGAAAAACTGTTTTTT CASSLRSEKLFF
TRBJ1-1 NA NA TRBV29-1 TGCAGCGTTGAAACCTTCGCCGCGTCTGAAGCTTTCTTT CSVETFAASEAFF
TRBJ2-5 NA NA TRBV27 TGTGCCAGCAGTTATACTTCTCAAGAGACCCAGTACTTC CASSYTSQETQYF
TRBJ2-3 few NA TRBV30 TGTGCCTGGAGTGTACAGCGGAGTACGCAGTATTTT CAWSVQRSTQYF
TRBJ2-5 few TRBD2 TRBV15 TGTGCCACCAGCAGAGATCAGGGACTAGCTATTGACTTC CATSRDQGLAIDF
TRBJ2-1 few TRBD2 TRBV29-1 TGCAGCGCGACTAGCGGGCTGTACAATGAGCAGTTCTTC CSATSGLYNEQFF
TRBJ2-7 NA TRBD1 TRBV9 TGTGCCAGCAGCGCGACAGGGAACGAGCAGTACTTC CASSATGNEQYF
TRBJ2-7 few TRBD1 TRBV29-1 TGCAGCGCCGCGACAGGGGCCGAGCAGTACTTC CSAATGAEQYF
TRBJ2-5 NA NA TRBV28 TGTGCCAGCAGTTTGACCGAGGGGGAGACCCAGTACTTC CASSLTEGETQYF
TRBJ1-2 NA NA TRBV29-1 TGCAGCGTTGTTGACAGAGCTAACTATGGCTACACCTTC CSVVDRANYGYTF
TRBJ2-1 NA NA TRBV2 TGTGCCAGCAGTGAAATAGCGGTCTCCTACAATGAGCAGTTCTTC CASSEIAVSYNEQFF
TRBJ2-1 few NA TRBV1 TGCACCAGCAGCCAAACTAGCGGGAGCTACTCCTACAATGAGCAGTTCTTC CTSSQTSGSYSYNEQFF
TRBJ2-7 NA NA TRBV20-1 TGCAGTGCTAACCGTCTTGGCGAGCAGTACTTC CSANRLGEQYF
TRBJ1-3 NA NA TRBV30 TGTGCCTGGAGTGCACCAGATGGAAACACCATATATTTT CAWSAPDGNTIYF
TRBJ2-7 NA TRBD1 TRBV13 TGTGCCAGCAGTCCTACAGGGGTGGGCGAGCAGTACTTC CASSPTGVGEQYF
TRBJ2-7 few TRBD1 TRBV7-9 TGTGCCAGCAGCTTAGCTCCGGGACAGTCCTACGAGCAGTACTTC CASSLAPGQSYEQYF
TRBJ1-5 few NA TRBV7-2 TGTGCCAGCAGCCCAGACAACCTCAATCAGCCCCAGCATTTT CASSPDNLNQPQHF
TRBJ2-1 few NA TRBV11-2 TGTGCCAGCACACAACTCAGAATCTCCTACAATGAGCAGTTCTTC CASTQLRISYNEQFF
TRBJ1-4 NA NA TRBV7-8 TGTGCCAGCAGCTTAGAACGCGGTGAAAAACTGTTTTTT CASSLERGEKLFF
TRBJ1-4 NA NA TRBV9 TGTGCCAGCAGCGTATCCGGGGGAAATGAAAAACTGTTTTTT CASSVSGGNEKLFF
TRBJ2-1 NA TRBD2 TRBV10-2 TGCGCCAGCAGCGGACTAGCGGGACAATCCTACAATGAGCAGTTCTTC CASSGLAGQSYNEQFF
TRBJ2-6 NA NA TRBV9 TGTGCCAGCAGCGTTTCGGCCCAGGGCTCTGGGGCCAACGTCCTGACTTTC CASSVSAQGSGANVLTF
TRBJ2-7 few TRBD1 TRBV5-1 TGCGCCAGCAGCTTGGCGGCCCAGGGACAGAGCTACGAGCAGTACTTC CASSLAAQGQSYEQYF
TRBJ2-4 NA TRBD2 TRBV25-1 TGTGCCAGCAGCCTCGTGGGTAGCGGGACTGGAATTCAGTACTTC CASSLVGSGTGIQYF